A selection of T cell receptor beta chains follows, all from one sample in a study of Graves' ophthalmopathy and Graves' hyperthyroidism. TCRdb redid the calling of the multiplex PCR reads with MiXCR, one entry per CDR3 protein. The data contain 300,000 to 500,000 distinct CDR3 sequences, 15% of them seen just once; the ten biggest clones take up 5.5% to 7%. Sequencing input: peripheral blood. These receptors all stem from a woman aged 18-29 years with stable Graves' hyperthyroidism. CDR3s include the opening cysteine and the closing phenylalanine or tryptophan. A D gene is named only where the DNA matches it firmly. A row's size may be missing; if present it is once, few, many or a size class.

v_gene	j_gene	d_gene	abundance	CDR3nt	CDR3aa
TRBV20-1	TRBJ2-5	-	many	TGCAGTGCTAGCGGCGGTCAAGAGACCAAGTACTTC	CSASGGQETKYF
TRBV12-3/TRBV12-4	TRBJ2-5	-	few	-	CASSFFRGRGQETQYF
TRBV24-1	TRBJ2-2	TRBD1	few	TGTGCCACCAGTGATTTAGGGAGACAGGGGGCGGACACCGGGGAGCTGTTTTTT	CATSDLGRQGADTGELFF
TRBV7-9	TRBJ1-2	TRBD1	many	TGTGCCAGCAGCTCCGGGACAGGGCACCGACTAGGCTATGGCTACACCTTC	CASSSGTGHRLGYGYTF
TRBV28	TRBJ2-4	-	many	TGTGCCAGCAGATCCGTAGACAGGCTAGCCAAAAACATTCAGTACTTC	CASRSVDRLAKNIQYF
TRBV12-3/TRBV12-4	TRBJ2-5	-	many	TGTGCCAGCAGCACCCGGGACTCGGCAAAAGAGACCCAGTACTTC	CASSTRDSAKETQYF
TRBV27	TRBJ1-2	-	-	TGTGCCAGCAGTTTCCGGTTAAGGGGTTTTGAGGATGGCTACACCTTC	CASSFRLRGFEDGYTF
TRBV10-1	TRBJ1-1	-	many	TGCGCCAGCAGTGAGACGGTAGAAACTGAAGCTTTCTTT	CASSETVETEAFF
TRBV7-9	TRBJ1-1	-	many	TGTGCCAGCAGCTTAGCCCAAACGGCTGAAGCTTTCTTT	CASSLAQTAEAFF
TRBV6-5	TRBJ1-2	-	-	TGTGCCAGCAGTTTTGAAGAAAGTAATGGCTACACCTTC	CASSFEESNGYTF
TRBV12-3/TRBV12-4	TRBJ1-1	TRBD1	many	TGTGCCAGCAGTGCTACAGGGGGAAACACTGAAGCTTTCTTT	CASSATGGNTEAFF
TRBV19	TRBJ1-2	-	many	TGTGCCAGTTCCTTTACAGGGTCCGATGGCTACACCTTC	CASSFTGSDGYTF